The clone carrying this T cell receptor (beta chain) was seen at least ten times. What it recognizes is unknown. This sample is drawn from a study of T cells in Graves' hyperthyroidism and ophthalmopathy. Turning to the study itself: Specimen type is peripheral blood, collected at initial diagnosis prior to any treatment.

Study-level points and caveats: Separation of ophthalmopathy from stable hyperthyroidism was achieved by a 13 V-J model. Researchers found most expanded thyroid clonotypes above 0.001 in blood as well.

Trimming removed 7 bases from V and 8 bases from J, with 9 bases in between. The CDR3 runs 11 residues. Regions amplified from RNA transcripts were the TCR beta CDR3 regions. TCR CDR3 regions were first amplified by RT-PCR with HTBI primers. In TCRdb, the multiplex PCR reads were re-called with MiXCR into one record per CDR3 protein. The data hold about 400,000 distinct CDR3 sequences, with approximately 14% observed a single time. Diagnoses were made from clinical symptoms, serum measures (thyroxine and TRAb), thyroid ultrasound and orbital computed tomography. The material sequenced was blood. This sequence joins TRBV12-3 or TRBV12-4 and TRBJ2-1; D is uncertain. This sequence originates from a woman aged 55-70 years with Graves' ophthalmopathy. CDR3 protein: CASKLRYEQFF. In DNA, the CDR3 is TGTGCCAGCAAACTGAGATATGAGCAGTTCTTC.